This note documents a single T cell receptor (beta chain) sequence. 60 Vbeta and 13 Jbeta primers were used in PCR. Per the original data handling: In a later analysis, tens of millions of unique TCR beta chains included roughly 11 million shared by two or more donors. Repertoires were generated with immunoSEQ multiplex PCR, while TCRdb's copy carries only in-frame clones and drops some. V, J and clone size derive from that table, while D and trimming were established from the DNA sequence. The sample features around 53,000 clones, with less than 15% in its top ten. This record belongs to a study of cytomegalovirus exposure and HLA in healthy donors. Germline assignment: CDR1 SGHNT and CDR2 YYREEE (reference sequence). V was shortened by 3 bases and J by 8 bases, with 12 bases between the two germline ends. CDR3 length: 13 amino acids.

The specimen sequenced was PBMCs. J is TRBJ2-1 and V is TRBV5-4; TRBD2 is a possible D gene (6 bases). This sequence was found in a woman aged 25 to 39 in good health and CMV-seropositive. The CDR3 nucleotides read TGTGCCAGCAGCTACGGGAGCCCCGATGAGCAGTTCTTC. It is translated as CASSYGSPDEQFF.